The source of this T cell receptor beta chain is a study of CD8+ T cells in alopecia areata. Study details: Tofacitinib was taken orally by treated patients, and the dose was 5 to 10 mg twice daily.

Comment on this clone: Its matching antigen is unknown.

Notes on the study in general: An increase in clonality over normal scalp was evident in lesional scalp, especially alopecia totalis/universalis.

In each case, RNA was isolated and then reverse transcribed into cDNA as the sequencing template. The protocol was immunoSEQ multiplex PCR, while the TCRdb copy is restricted to in-frame clones and leaves out a portion. The sample shows 110,000 to 150,000 clones, roughly 62% of them seen only once. CDR3 size: 13 residues. V dropped 0 bases and J dropped 4 bases, with 3 bases sitting between them. Germline V gives CDR1 SNHLY, CDR2 FYNNEI. The clonotype was recovered from a human donor with alopecia areata. This specimen was CD4+ T cells sorted from blood, taken at week 0. J is TRBJ2-2 and V is TRBV2; D not resolved. The CDR3: CASSEASTGELFF. CDR3 DNA sequence: TGTGCCAGCAGTGAAGCTTCCACCGGGGAGCTGTTTTTT.